Below are 9 T cell receptor beta chains sequenced from a single sample in a study of beta chain features in type 1 diabetes. The sequenced template was cDNA made from the entire isolated RNA. The data were produced by immunoSEQ multiplex PCR, yet TCRdb's version contains in-frame clones alone and is incomplete. The repertoire holds 300,000 to 350,000 clones, with roughly 21% as singletons. The sample comprised naive CD4+ T cells from blood. Every receptor here comes from a woman aged 18-29 years in good health.

The sample holds a few counts of this clone. The chain links TRBV7-2 to TRBJ1-2, with D possibly TRBD1 on 6 matching bases. The CDR3 is made up of 13 amino acids. Looked up from germline, CDR1 is SGHTA and CDR2 is FQGNSA. Trimming removed 6 bases at V and 4 bases at J, with 12 bases between. In nucleotides, the CDR3 is TGTGCCAGCAGTTCGGACAGCTTCTATGGCTACACCTTC. Translating gives CASSSDSFYGYTF.

This rearrangement joins TRBV7-2 to TRBJ1-2; 7 bases are a match to TRBD1. CDR3 length equals 15 residues. V lost 5 bases and J lost 4; bases outside the gene matches: 10. Germline V CDR1 and CDR2: SGHTA, FQGNSA. CDR3 bases: TGTGCCAGCAGCCTGCTACGTCAGGGGGGCTATGGCTACACCTTC. This encodes CASSLLRQGGYGYTF.

The chain uses TRBV5-4 and TRBJ2-5; D unresolved. Trimming took off 0 bases at V and 2 bases at J, with 14 bases between the two ends. The CDR3 sequence is 16 residues long. Per germline, CDR1 SGHNT and CDR2 YYREEE (reference sequence). DNA for the CDR3: TGTGCCAGCAGCTTGGCCCGAGGAGCCGATCAAGAGACCCAGTACTTC. Protein sequence: CASSLARGADQETQYF.

The chain is built from TRBV5-6 and TRBJ2-7, with D perhaps matching TRBD2 (6 bases). V was shortened by 0 bases and J by 5 bases, with 18 bases between the two germline ends. The CDR3 sequence is 16 residues long. CDR1 is SGHDT and CDR2 is YYEEEE in the germline V gene. For the CDR3, the DNA is TGTGCCAGCAGCTTGGAGCTCCGGCGGGGAAGGAACGAGCAGTACTTC. Protein product: CASSLELRRGRNEQYF.

A single count supports this clone. The V and J genes are TRBV9 and TRBJ2-4; TRBD2 might be the D (5 bases). This CDR3 contains 14 residues. Per the germline V gene, CDR1 is SGDLS and CDR2 is YYNGEE. Trimming removed 4 bases at V and 7 bases at J, with 15 bases between. Here the CDR3 DNA reads TGTGCCAGCAGCCCCCTTACGGGGTCGAACATTCAGTACTTC. This encodes CASSPLTGSNIQYF.

The rearrangement links TRBV9 to TRBJ2-3, with D possibly TRBD2 on 5 matching bases. The CDR3 sequence is 15 residues long. CDR1 SGDLS and CDR2 YYNGEE come from the germline V gene. V was cut by 3 bases and J by 2 bases, with 13 bases left in between. CDR3 residues: CASSALGGPTDTQYF. CDR3 nucleotide sequence: TGTGCCAGCAGCGCACTCGGCGGGCCCACAGATACGCAGTATTTT.

J is TRBJ1-2 and V is TRBV5-1; D might be TRBD1 (5 bases). Germline-derived CDR1 and CDR2 are SGHRS and YFSETQ. The CDR3 spans 14 residues. Between the trimmed V and J ends, which lost 3 bases and 5 bases, there was a span of 14 bases. The CDR3 DNA is TGCGCCAGCAGCTCGGGAGGGGCGACTTATGGCTACACCTTC. Translation gives CASSSGGATYGYTF.

The sample holds a few counts of this clone. The rearrangement uses TRBV18 and TRBJ1-3; D is uncertain. Germline V gives CDR1 KGHSH, CDR2 LQKENI. Trimming shortened V by 4 bases and J by 0 bases, and 10 bases separated the two germline ends. This CDR3 is built from 15 residues. DNA of the CDR3: TGTGCCAGCTCACTGACGGAGAGCTCTGGAAACACCATATATTTT. Protein product: CASSLTESSGNTIYF.

Turning to this clone: The sample has other DNA sequences that encode this CDR3 too. The chain has TRBV2 and TRBJ2-3, with a weak D call TRBD1 (5 bases). Germline lookup yields CDR1 SNHLY and CDR2 FYNNEI. The CDR3 sequence is 13 residues long. Trimming removed 6 bases from V and 2 bases from J, with 9 bases in between. CDR3 in DNA: TGTGCCAGCAGCGCGGACAACACAGATACGCAGTATTTT. Residues: CASSADNTDTQYF.